These 2 T cell receptor beta chains share one sample of origin, sequenced in a study of cytotoxic CD8 clonotypes in ibrutinib-treated CLL. Some clones are missing from TCRdb's copy, which holds only in-frame ones; the method was immunoSEQ multiplex PCR. The sample includes some 150,000 clones, 80% of them seen just once. The material sequenced was PBMCs, taken after 36 months of ibrutinib treatment. The receptors stem from a human donor with chronic lymphocytic leukemia.

This sequence joins TRBV5-1 and TRBJ2-7; TRBD2 matches 10 bases. The CDR3 is made up of 16 amino acids. J gave up 3 bases and V 2 bases, and 8 bases lay outside the gene matches. The V gene's germline CDR1 is SGHRS and CDR2 YFSETQ. CDR3 DNA sequence: TGCGCCAGCAGCTTCCAAAGGGCTAGCGGGAGCTACGAGCAGTACTTC. As protein: CASSFQRASGSYEQYF.

The CDR3 nucleotides read TGTGCCAGCAGCTTAGGGTCGGTCTCCATCGAGCAGTACTTC. This sequence encodes CASSLGSVSIEQYF. The rearrangement uses TRBV11-2 and TRBJ2-7; D is ambiguous. CDR1 and CDR2 from the germline V gene are SGHAT and FQNNGV. V was clipped by 1 base and J by 6 bases, with 13 bases between them. The CDR3 is 14 amino acids.